This T cell receptor (beta chain) was obtained from a study of T cell responses to AZD1222 COVID-19 vaccine. In the case of this clone: Its antigen is not identified.

Study-level points and caveats: Clonal diversity was possibly underestimated, and white British individuals and females predominated among donors. Within unmutated variant regions lay the reported targets of nearly half of spike-specific TCRs.

The data were produced by immunoSEQ multiplex PCR, yet TCRdb's version contains in-frame clones alone and is incomplete. The sample shows about 110,000 clones, around 87% of them seen only once. V gave up 3 bases and J gave up 2 bases, with 10 bases separating them. Germline values: CDR1 SGHDN, CDR2 FVKESK. The CDR3 has 14 residues. Source: peripheral blood, taken on day 0 of AZD1222 vaccination. This clonotype was sampled from an adult in good health. V gene TRBV14 combines with J gene TRBJ1-2; D unclear. The CDR3 loop reads CASSQLGENYGYTF. CDR3 sequence (DNA): TGTGCCAGCAGCCAGCTCGGGGAAAACTATGGCTACACCTTC.